A single sample is the source of the 6 T cell receptor beta chains below, sequenced in a study of CD8 T cells in ankylosing spondylitis. TCRdb ran MiXCR on the 5' RACE reads and lists one entry per CDR3 protein. The sample has about 130,000 distinct CDR3 sequences; roughly an eighth are singletons. The sequenced sample was blood, either unsorted or a sorted T cell fraction (not recorded which). The receptors originated from a female donor with ankylosing spondylitis or in good health (not recorded which).

The rearrangement uses TRBV15 and TRBJ2-5; 7 positions match TRBD1. The germline CDR1 and CDR2 sequences are LNHNV and YYDKDF (reference sequence). The junction had 12 bases not matched to a gene; V was cut back by 3 bases and J by 5 bases. The CDR3 has 16 residues. The DNA of the CDR3 is TGTGCCACCAGCAGCATGACAGGGCTGGGGAAGGAGACCCAGTACTTC. Translation: CATSSMTGLGKETQYF.

This clonotype was seen ten or more times. The chain has TRBV5-1 and TRBJ2-7; 10 nucleotides agree with TRBD1. Germline trimming cut 0 bases from V and 7 bases from J; bases unmatched to any gene: 10. This CDR3 region has 16 residues. The V gene's germline CDR1 is SGHRS and CDR2 YFSETQ. CDR3 nucleotides: TGCGCCAGCAGCTTGGCCGCCGGGACAGGGGTAGTAGAGCAGTACTTC. Translating gives CASSLAAGTGVVEQYF.

This clonotype occurred many times. The chain is built from TRBV9 and TRBJ2-3, with 8 positions matching TRBD2. CDR3 length: 15 residues. J gave up 0 bases and V 5 bases, and 5 bases lay outside the gene matches. Germline CDR1 is SGDLS and CDR2 is YYNGEE. The CDR3 reads CASSVGGASTDTQYF. In DNA form, the CDR3 reads TGTGCCAGCAGTGTCGGGGGGGCTAGCACAGATACGCAGTATTTT.

This clonotype was recorded many times. The CDR3 region is CAISEAPGTYAQETQYF. DNA of the CDR3: TGTGCCATCAGTGAGGCGCCCGGGACATATGCTCAAGAGACCCAGTACTTC. The V gene is TRBV10-3, the J gene TRBJ2-5; weak D call: TRBD1 (6 bases). In germline, CDR1 is ENHRY, CDR2 SYGVKD. V was pared by 2 bases and J by 2 bases, with 18 bases between. This CDR3 has 17 amino acids.

This clonotype was observed a few times. CDR3 loop: CAWRLAGTSLEAFF. In DNA form, the CDR3 reads TGTGCCTGGAGACTCGCCGGGACCTCACTTGAAGCTTTCTTT. This chain links TRBV30 with TRBJ1-1, with a tentative D call TRBD1 (5 bases). There are 14 residues in the CDR3. CDR1 is GTSNPN and CDR2 is SVGIG in the germline V gene (reference sequence). Between the trimmed V and J ends, which lost 3 bases and 7 bases, there was a span of 18 bases.

The genes are TRBV20-1 and TRBJ2-1; 12 bases are a match to TRBD2. The CDR3 is made up of 17 amino acids. V shed 6 bases, J shed 4 bases, and the junction held 13 bases outside the gene matches. In germline, CDR1 is DFQATT, CDR2 SNEGSKA (reference sequence). Here the CDR3 reads CSARTSGRREIYNEQFF. CDR3 nucleotide sequence: TGCAGTGCGCGTACTAGCGGGAGGAGGGAAATTTACAATGAGCAGTTCTTC.